In its sample, the clone carrying this TCR beta chain was seen many times. Its cognate antigen is unknown. This sample is part of a study of regulatory T cells in long-lasting Graves disease. According to the study, TCR beta libraries were built with iRepertoire HTBI primers and CDR3-region Arm-PCR. TCRdb passed the multiplex PCR reads through MiXCR, listing each CDR3 protein once. This table has under 250,000 distinct CDR3 sequences, roughly a fifth appearing once. V was pared by 0 bases and J by 1 base, with 5 bases of the junction left unmatched. Germline values: CDR1 MGHRA, CDR2 YSYEKL. This CDR3 contains 17 residues. Time point in this sample: newly diagnosed GD, antithyroid drugs for less than 3 months. Extracted RNA from PBMCs served as the source of the TCR library. General observations from the study: Since the sample size was small, accuracy may have been reduced.

The sample was also reused in another study, on T cells in Graves' hyperthyroidism and ophthalmopathy. That paper states: Patients with uncontrolled infections, other autoimmune diseases, pregnancy or lactation were excluded. A 13 V-J signature model discriminated ophthalmopathy versus stable hyperthyroidism. The model made its ophthalmopathy prediction, and onset followed a median around 6.9 months later.

V is TRBV4-1 and J is TRBJ1-1; 10 bases align to TRBD1. This clonotype originated in a woman aged 30 to 39 with Graves disease. Material: peripheral blood mononuclear cells (PBMCs), obtained at new diagnosis, from a patient treated with antithyroid drugs. CDR3 in DNA: TGCGCCAGCAGCCAAGACCGACAGGGGGCACAGAACACTGAAGCTTTCTTT. It codes for CASSQDRQGAQNTEAFF.